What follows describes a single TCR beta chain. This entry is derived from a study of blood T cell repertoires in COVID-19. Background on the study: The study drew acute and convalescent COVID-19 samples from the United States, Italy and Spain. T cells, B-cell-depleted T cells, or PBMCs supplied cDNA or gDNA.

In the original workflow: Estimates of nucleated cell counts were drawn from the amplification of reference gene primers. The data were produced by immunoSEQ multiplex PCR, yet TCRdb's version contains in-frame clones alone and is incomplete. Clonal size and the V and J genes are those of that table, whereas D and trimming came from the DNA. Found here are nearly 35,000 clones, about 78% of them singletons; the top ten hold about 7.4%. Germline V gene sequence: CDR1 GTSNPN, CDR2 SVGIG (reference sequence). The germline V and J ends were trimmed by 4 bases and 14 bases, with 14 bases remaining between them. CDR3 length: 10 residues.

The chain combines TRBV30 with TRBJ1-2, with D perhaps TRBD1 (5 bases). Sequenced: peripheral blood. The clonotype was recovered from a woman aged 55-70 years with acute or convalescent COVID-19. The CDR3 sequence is CAWKSGVLTF. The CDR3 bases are TGTGCCTGGAAGTCGGGGGTCTTAACCTTC. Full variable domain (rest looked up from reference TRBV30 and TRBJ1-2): SQTIHQWPATLVQPVGSPLSLECTVEGTSNPNLYWYRQAAGRGLQLLFYSVGIGQISSEVPQNLSASRPQDRQFILSSKKLLLSDSGFYLCAWKSGVLTFGSGTRLTVV.